The clone carrying this T cell receptor (beta chain) was seen only a few times. This sample was taken from a study of T-cell reconstitution after alpha-beta-depleted transplantation in children. Unique molecular identifiers were incorporated during preparation of the TCRbeta library. Using its own MiXCR run on the PCR reads, TCRdb lists one record per CDR3 protein. In the table there are roughly 500,000 distinct CDR3 sequences, over 25% of which are singletons. Deletions cut 5 bases from V and 1 base from J, with 11 bases between. This CDR3 is built from 14 residues. In germline, CDR1 is LNHDA, CDR2 SQIVND (reference sequence).

The chain employs TRBV19 and TRBJ1-1; no reliable D call. Sequenced material: PBMCs from the stem cell graft donor, taken from the stem cell graft. This sequence was found in a human donor who donated a stem cell graft to a child with aplastic anemia. CDR3 in amino acids: CASSLHTPNTEAFF. The CDR3 region has the DNA TGTGCCAGTAGTCTCCATACACCGAACACTGAAGCTTTCTTT.